Below are 21 T cell receptor beta chains sequenced from a single sample in a study of shared clonotypes between healthy human individuals (TCRdb year 2020). Library preparation employed the immunoSEQ multiplex PCR assay. Here the immuneACCESS table is served through TCRdb, limited to in-frame sequences with V and J called. Missing clones are a known gap in these copies; in checked studies unresolved V genes cover under half, and the rest lacks a known reason. This sample holds about half a million clones; 81% were observed only once. The ten largest clones take up more than 9.5% of the sample. The sample was PBMCs. The receptors here all came from a woman between 40 and 50 years old in good health. Some clones in this sample may be carry-over from other donors' samples.

The CDR3 nucleotides are TGTGCCAGCAGCGTATTGGCGGTTAGCGCTGAAGCTTTCTTT. The encoded protein is CASSVLAVSAEAFF. The chain combines TRBV9 with TRBJ1-1; D is undetermined. V gave up 1 base and J gave up 6 bases, with 13 bases separating them. The CDR3 loop spans 14 amino acids. Germline CDR1 SGDLS, CDR2 YYNGEE.

Turning to this clone: Other DNA variants within this sample encode the same CDR3. The chain has TRBV5-4 and TRBJ1-1; no clear D gene. CDR3 length equals 12 residues. Germline assignment: CDR1 SGHNT and CDR2 YYREEE (reference sequence). V dropped 4 bases and J dropped 1 base, with 5 bases sitting between them. CDR3 amino acids: CASSLRNTEAFF. Written as DNA, the CDR3 is TGTGCCAGCAGCCTCAGGAACACTGAAGCTTTCTTT.

About this clone itself: Since a far larger clone is one base different, this is likely a read error. The genes are TRBV9 and TRBJ2-2; D ambiguous. Germline values: CDR1 SGDLS, CDR2 YYNGEE. CDR3 size: 14 residues. The CDR3 reads CASGVDAYTGELFF. The DNA of the CDR3 is TGTGCCAGCGGCGTAGATGCGTACACCGGGGAGCTGTTTTTT.

In regard to this clone: Only one base separates this from a far larger clonotype, so it likely reflects a read error. The gene calls are TRBV2 and TRBJ2-7; D gene unclear. The CDR3 covers 14 residues. The V end was cut by 3 bases, the J end by 2 bases, with 11 bases between. Germline CDR1 and CDR2: SNHLY and FYNNEI. CDR3 protein: CASSEAGYPYEQYF. The CDR3 nucleotides read TGTGCCAGCAGTGAGGCAGGTTATCCCTACGAGCAGTACTTC.

This clone is a singleton in its sample. V gene TRBV28 combines with J gene TRBJ2-2; D is possibly TRBD2 (5 bases). V lost 4 bases to trimming and J lost 7 bases, with 13 bases between them. CDR3 length: 14 residues. The germline gives CDR1 MDHEN, CDR2 SYDVKM. CDR3 coding DNA: TGTGCCAGCAGTTGGACTGGCCTCCACGGGGAGCTGTTTTTT. Translating gives CASSWTGLHGELFF.

Comments on this clone: A far larger clone lies a single base away; this is likely a read error. This same CDR3 is encoded by further DNA sequences in the sample. The chain carries TRBV27 and TRBJ1-5, with TRBD1 matching 8 bases. The CDR3 runs to 14 residues. Germline V gene data show CDR1 as MNHEY and CDR2 as SMNVEV (reference sequence). V lost 5 bases, J lost 2 bases, and 2 bases stayed unmatched. The CDR3 DNA reads TGTGCCAGCAGTCCGGGACAGGGCAATCAGCCCCAGCATTTT. This encodes CASSPGQGNQPQHF.

The genes are TRBV6-5 and TRBJ2-2; perhaps TRBD1 as D (6 bases). CDR3 length: 16 amino acids. With 0 bases removed from V and 1 base from J, the gap between germline ends came to 9 bases. Germline V CDR1 and CDR2: MNHEY, SVGAGI. The CDR3: CASSYSPTGNTGELFF. CDR3 DNA sequence: TGTGCCAGCAGTTACTCGCCGACAGGGAACACCGGGGAGCTGTTTTTT.

The genes are TRBV5-1 and TRBJ2-2, with TRBD2 as a possible D gene (5 bases). The CDR3 covers 12 residues. The V end lost 4 bases, the J end lost 7 bases, and 8 bases lay between the germline ends. Germline CDR1 SGHRS, CDR2 YFSETQ. This CDR3 is CASSTDYGELFF. The CDR3 coding sequence is TGCGCCAGCAGCACCGACTACGGGGAGCTGTTTTTT.

For this clone: A far larger clone differs by one base, so this is likely a read error. The rearrangement links TRBV15 to TRBJ2-2; D gene uncertain. Germline V gene sequence: CDR1 LNHNV, CDR2 YYDKDF (reference sequence). Deletions cut 1 base from V and 2 bases from J, with 11 bases between. The CDR3 has 16 amino acids. This CDR3 is CATSRGTTKNTGELFF. DNA of the CDR3: TGTGCCACCAGCAGAGGCACCACCAAAAACACCGGGGAGCTGTTTTTT.

The chain carries TRBV5-1 and TRBJ1-2; D is undetermined. This CDR3 has 16 amino acids. Deletions cut 0 bases from V and 0 bases from J, with 12 bases between. Germline-derived CDR1 and CDR2 are SGHRS and YFSETQ. Written as DNA, the CDR3 is TGCGCCAGCAGCTTGGAAGGCGGTTTAGCTAACTATGGCTACACCTTC. It translates to CASSLEGGLANYGYTF. The full variable domain, its missing parts supplied by reference TRBV5-1 and TRBJ1-2, is KAGVTQTPRYLIKTRGQQVTLSCSPISGHRSVSWYQQTPGQGLQFLFEYFSETQRNKGNFPGRFSGRQFSNSRSEMNVSTLELGDSALYLCASSLEGGLANYGYTFGSGTRLTVV.

A note on this clone: It may be a read error: a sequence one base away is much more abundant. Other DNA variants within this sample encode the same CDR3. This chain links TRBV11-2 with TRBJ2-1; the match to TRBD2 covers 9 bases. CDR3 size: 15 residues. The V gene's germline CDR1 is SGHAT and CDR2 FQNNGV. CDR3 nucleotides: TGTGCTAGCAGCTCCGTTCTAGCGGGATACAATGAGCAGTTCTTC. As protein: CASSSVLAGYNEQFF.

The V and J genes are TRBV5-1 and TRBJ2-2; tentatively, D is TRBD1 (6 bases). Trimming cost V 2 bases and J 3 bases, with 11 bases left between them. The CDR3 has 15 residues. The germline V gene encodes CDR1 SGHRS and CDR2 YFSETQ. The CDR3 DNA reads TGCGCCAGCAGCTTAAGACAGGACTACACCGGGGAGCTGTTTTTT. Its protein is CASSLRQDYTGELFF.

This chain links TRBV14 with TRBJ1-2; D ambiguous. With 4 bases removed from V and 7 bases from J, the gap between germline ends came to 13 bases. The length of the CDR3 is 13 residues. Germline V gene sequence: CDR1 SGHDN, CDR2 FVKESK. CDR3 region: CASSPRMGLGYTF. The CDR3 bases are TGTGCCAGCAGCCCTAGGATGGGCCTTGGCTACACCTTC. Variable domain in full (rest from reference TRBV14 and TRBJ1-2): EAGVTQFPSHSVIEKGQTVTLRCDPISGHDNLYWYRRVMGKEIKFLLHFVKESKQDESGMPNNRFLAERTGGTYSTLKVQPAELEDSGVYFCASSPRMGLGYTFGSGTRLTVV.

The rearrangement uses TRBV4-1 and TRBJ2-7; D is ambiguous. Trimming took off 5 bases at V and 0 bases at J, with 5 bases between the two ends. Germline V gives CDR1 MGHRA, CDR2 YSYEKL. The CDR3 is 12 amino acids. The CDR3 spells CASSSLSYEQYF. As DNA, the CDR3 is TGCGCCAGCAGCTCACTCTCCTACGAGCAGTACTTC.

V usage is TRBV30 and J usage is TRBJ2-3; 9 nucleotides line up with TRBD2. The CDR3 totals 15 residues. The germline V gene has CDR1 GTSNPN and CDR2 SVGIG (reference sequence). V was clipped by 4 bases and J by 4 bases; unmatched bases: 9. CDR3 DNA sequence: TGTGCCTGGAACTTGGCGGGAGGGCGCGCAGATACGCAGTATTTT. Protein sequence: CAWNLAGGRADTQYF.

This clone was picked up one time. It is likely a read error: a sequence one base away is far more abundant. The same CDR3 is also encoded by other DNA sequences in this sample. This chain links TRBV7-9 with TRBJ1-1, with D possibly matching TRBD1 (6 bases). This CDR3 region has 11 residues. Germline V gives CDR1 SEHNR, CDR2 FQNEAQ (reference sequence). CDR3 loop: CASSLAGAAFF. In DNA, the CDR3 is TGTGCCAGCAGCTTAGCGGGGGCAGCTTTCTTC.

This chain uses TRBV7-9 with TRBJ1-1, with D perhaps TRBD1 (5 bases). Per germline, CDR1 SEHNR and CDR2 FQNEAQ (reference sequence). V shed 7 bases and J shed 4 bases, with 19 bases lying between them. The CDR3 has 15 amino acids. CDR3 sequence: CASTHSRRGSTEAFF. In nucleotides, the CDR3 is TGTGCCAGCACCCATTCTCGTCGGGGGAGCACTGAAGCTTTCTTT.

This chain joins TRBV6-1 and TRBJ1-1; D remains ambiguous. V was pared by 7 bases and J by 5 bases, with 11 bases between. Germline CDR1 and CDR2: MNHNS and SASEGT. This CDR3 has 12 amino acids. As DNA, the CDR3 is TGTGCCAGCAAACGGTGGGAGACTGAAGCTTTCTTT. Encoded protein: CASKRWETEAFF.

Remarks on this clone: Other nucleotide sequences from this sample produce the same CDR3. J is TRBJ2-7 and V is TRBV11-2; D possibly corresponds to TRBD1 (5 bases). The ends were cut back, 5 bases at V and 4 bases at J, with 9 bases in the middle. Per germline, CDR1 SGHAT and CDR2 FQNNGV. CDR3 size: 12 residues. CDR3 in DNA: TGTGCCAGCAGCAGGCAGGGTTACGAGCAGTACTTC. This encodes CASSRQGYEQYF.

The gene calls are TRBV7-2 and TRBJ1-3, with unresolved D. There are 15 residues in the CDR3. Germline CDR1 is SGHTA and CDR2 is FQGNSA. V lost 1 base and J lost 0, with 7 bases in between. CDR3 loop: CASSLGRSSGNTIYF. The CDR3 nucleotides read TGTGCCAGCAGCTTAGGCCGGTCCTCTGGAAACACCATATATTTT.

A remark on this clone: The junction departs from the called germline gene at one end, perhaps through a read error. The chain joins TRBV27 to TRBJ2-7, with 14 bases identical to TRBD2. Germline CDR1 is MNHEY and CDR2 is SMNVEV (reference sequence). The CDR3 is 15 residues long. The CDR3 sequence is CASMKGTSGRGEQYF. DNA for the CDR3: TGTGCCAGCATGAAAGGGACTAGCGGGAGAGGGGAGCAGTATTTC.